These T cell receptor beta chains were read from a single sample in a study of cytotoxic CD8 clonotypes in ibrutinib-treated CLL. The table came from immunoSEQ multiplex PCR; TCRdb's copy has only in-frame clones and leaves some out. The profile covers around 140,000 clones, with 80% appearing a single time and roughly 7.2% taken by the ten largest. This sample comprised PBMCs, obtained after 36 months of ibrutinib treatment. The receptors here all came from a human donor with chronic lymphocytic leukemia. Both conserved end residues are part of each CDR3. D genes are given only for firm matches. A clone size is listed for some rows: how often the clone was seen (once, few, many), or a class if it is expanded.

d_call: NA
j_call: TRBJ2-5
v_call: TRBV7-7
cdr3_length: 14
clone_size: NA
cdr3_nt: TGTGCCAGCAGCAGCCGGGACTTGCAAGAGACCCAGTACTTC
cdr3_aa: CASSSRDLQETQYF

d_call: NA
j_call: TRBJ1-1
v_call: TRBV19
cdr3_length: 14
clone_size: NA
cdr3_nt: TGTGCCAGTAGTACCGGGACATGGGACACTGAAGCTTTCTTT
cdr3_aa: CASSTGTWDTEAFF

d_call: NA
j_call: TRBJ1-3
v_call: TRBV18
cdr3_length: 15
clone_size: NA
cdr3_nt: TGTGCCAGCTCTTCCGGGACACAGTCTGGAAACACCATATATTTT
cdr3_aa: CASSSGTQSGNTIYF

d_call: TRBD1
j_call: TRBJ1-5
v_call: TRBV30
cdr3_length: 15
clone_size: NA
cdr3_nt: TGTGCCTGGAGTCCGGGGACAGGGAGCAATCAGCCCCAGCATTTT
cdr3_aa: CAWSPGTGSNQPQHF

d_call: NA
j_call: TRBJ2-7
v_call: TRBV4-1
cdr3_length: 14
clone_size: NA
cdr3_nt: TGCGCCAGCAGCCAAAGTATGAGCTCCTACGAGCAGTACTTC
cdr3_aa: CASSQSMSSYEQYF

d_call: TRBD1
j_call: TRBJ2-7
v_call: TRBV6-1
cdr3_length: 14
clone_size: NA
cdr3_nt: TGTGCCAGCAAAAGGACAGGGACCTCCTACGAGCAGTACTTC
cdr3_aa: CASKRTGTSYEQYF

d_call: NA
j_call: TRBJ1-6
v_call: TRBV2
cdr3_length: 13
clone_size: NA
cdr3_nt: TGTGCCAGCACGGGTAGGGTCAATTCACCCCTCCACTTT
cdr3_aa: CASTGRVNSPLHF

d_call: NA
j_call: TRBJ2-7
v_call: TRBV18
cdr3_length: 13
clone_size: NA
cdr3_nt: TGTGCCAGCTCACCTGGGACTGCGTACGAGCAGTACTTC
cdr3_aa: CASSPGTAYEQYF

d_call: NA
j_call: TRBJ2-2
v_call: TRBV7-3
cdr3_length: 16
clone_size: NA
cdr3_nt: TGTGCCAGCAGCCCCCCGGGAAGGCGGGGCACCGGGGAGCTGTTTTTT
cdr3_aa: CASSPPGRRGTGELFF

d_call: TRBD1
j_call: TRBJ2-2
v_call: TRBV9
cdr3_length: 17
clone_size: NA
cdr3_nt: TGTGCCAGCAGCGTACCAAAGGGGGCCTCGGACACCGGGGAGCTGTTTTTT
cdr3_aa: CASSVPKGASDTGELFF

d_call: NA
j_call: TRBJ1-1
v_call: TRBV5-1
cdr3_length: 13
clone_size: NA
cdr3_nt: TGCGCCAGCAGCTTGGTAGGGGACACTGAAGCTTTCTTT
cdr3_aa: CASSLVGDTEAFF

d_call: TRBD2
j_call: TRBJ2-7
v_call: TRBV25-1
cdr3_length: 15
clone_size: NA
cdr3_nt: TGTGCCAGCAGTGGGCCGGGACTAGATTCTTACGAGCAGTACTTC
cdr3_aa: CASSGPGLDSYEQYF

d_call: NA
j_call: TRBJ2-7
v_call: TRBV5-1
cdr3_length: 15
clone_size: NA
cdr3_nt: TGCGCCAGCAGGGGAGGACCATACGGGGCCTACGAGCAGTACTTC
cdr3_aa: CASRGGPYGAYEQYF

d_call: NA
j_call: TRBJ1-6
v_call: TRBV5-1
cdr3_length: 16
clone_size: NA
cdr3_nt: TGCGCCAGCAGCTTGGTTCCAGATAGGGGTAATTCACCCCTCCACTTT
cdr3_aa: CASSLVPDRGNSPLHF

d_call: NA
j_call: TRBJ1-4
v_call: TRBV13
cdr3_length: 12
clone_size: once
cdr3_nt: TGTGCCAGCAGCTTAAAAAATGAAAAACTGTTTTTT
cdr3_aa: CASSLKNEKLFF

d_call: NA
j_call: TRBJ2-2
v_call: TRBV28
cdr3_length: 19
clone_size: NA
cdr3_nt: TGTGCCAGCAGCCAAGCCCCGGGGGGAGGGGGCCCTAACACCGGGGAGCTGTTTTTT
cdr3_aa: CASSQAPGGGGPNTGELFF

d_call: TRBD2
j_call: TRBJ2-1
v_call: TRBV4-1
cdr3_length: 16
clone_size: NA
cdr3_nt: TGCGCCAGCAGCCAAGACGACGGGGGGGCATACAATGAGCAGTTCTTC
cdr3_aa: CASSQDDGGAYNEQFF

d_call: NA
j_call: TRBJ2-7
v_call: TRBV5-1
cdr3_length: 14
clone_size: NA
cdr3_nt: TGCGCCAGCAGCTCCCAGACCTATTCCTACGAGCAGTACTTC
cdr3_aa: CASSSQTYSYEQYF

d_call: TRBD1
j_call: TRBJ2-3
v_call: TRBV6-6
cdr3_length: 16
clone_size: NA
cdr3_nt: TGTGCCAGCAGTTGGCCGGGACAGGGACTCACAGATACGCAGTATTTT
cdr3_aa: CASSWPGQGLTDTQYF

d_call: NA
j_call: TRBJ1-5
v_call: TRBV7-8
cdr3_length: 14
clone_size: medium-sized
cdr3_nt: TGTGCCAGCAGCTCCCGGACAGTCAATCAGCCCCAGCATTTT
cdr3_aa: CASSSRTVNQPQHF

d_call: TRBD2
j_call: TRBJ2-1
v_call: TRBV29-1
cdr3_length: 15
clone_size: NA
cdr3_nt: TGCAGCGTGGCCCTAGCGGGGGGGCTCTACAATGAGCAGTTCTTC
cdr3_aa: CSVALAGGLYNEQFF

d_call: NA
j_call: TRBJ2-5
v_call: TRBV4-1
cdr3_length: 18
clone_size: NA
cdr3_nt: TGCGCCAGCAGCCAAGATAAATTGGCGGGCAATCCTCAAGAGACCCAGTACTTC
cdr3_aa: CASSQDKLAGNPQETQYF

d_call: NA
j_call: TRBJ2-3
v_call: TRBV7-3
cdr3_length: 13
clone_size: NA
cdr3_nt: TGTGCCAGCAGGGGCCCACCTGGGGATACGCAGTATTTT
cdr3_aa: CASRGPPGDTQYF

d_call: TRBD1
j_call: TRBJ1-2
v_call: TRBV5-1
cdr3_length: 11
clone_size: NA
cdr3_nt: TGCGCCAGCAGCACAGGGGATGGCTACACCTTC
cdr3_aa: CASSTGDGYTF

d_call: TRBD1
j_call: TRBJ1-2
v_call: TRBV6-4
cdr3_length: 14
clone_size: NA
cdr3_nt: TGTGCCAGCAGTGCTCGGACAGGGAGCTATGGCTACACCTTC
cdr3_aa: CASSARTGSYGYTF

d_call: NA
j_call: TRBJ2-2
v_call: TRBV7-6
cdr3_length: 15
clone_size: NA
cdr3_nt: TGTGCCAGCAGGCCTCTCCCAGCGAACACTGGGGAGCTGTTTTTT
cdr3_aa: CASRPLPANTGELFF

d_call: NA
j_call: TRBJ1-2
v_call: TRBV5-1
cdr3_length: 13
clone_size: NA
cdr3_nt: TGCGCCAGCAGCACAAGGGCGGAGGATGGCTACACCTTC
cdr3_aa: CASSTRAEDGYTF

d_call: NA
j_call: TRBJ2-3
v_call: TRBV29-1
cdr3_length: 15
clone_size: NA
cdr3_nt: TGCAGCGTTGGGGCCGATTACACTAGCACAGATACGCAGTATTTT
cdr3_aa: CSVGADYTSTDTQYF